This T cell receptor (beta chain) appears in the sequencing data of a study of glioma-infiltrating T cells after dendritic cell vaccination. Study-wide background: Treatment, given 2003 to 2012, was autologous tumor lysate-pulsed dendritic cell vaccination. Broader study findings: TCR clonality showed no direct relationship with survival.

Using immunoSEQ multiplex PCR, the repertoire was profiled, and TCRdb retains in-frame clones only, with some absent. The sample has 55,000 to 75,000 clones; 80% to 85% are singletons. This clone is a singleton in its sample. Its antigen is unidentified. Unmatched junction bases numbered 9, after V lost 6 bases and J lost 11 bases. CDR1 is MNHEY and CDR2 is SVGAGI in the germline V gene. This CDR3 is built from 12 residues. This sequence joins TRBV6-5 and TRBJ1-2; TRBD1 matches 7 bases. The clonotype was recovered from a human donor with glioblastoma. Sequencing used blood, obtained before dendritic cell vaccination. In DNA form, the CDR3 reads TGTGCCAGCAGCTCAGAGGACAGGTTTTACACCTTC. This codes for CASSSEDRFYTF.